The T cell receptor (beta chain) described here comes from a study of T cell clones after liver transplantation. As for the study in general: Without induction therapy, subjects received standard immunosuppression until 12-24 months post-transplant.

The CDR3 has 16 amino acids. Deletions cut 2 bases from V and 0 bases from J, with 11 bases between. Germline V gene lookup returns CDR1 SGHTA and CDR2 FQGNSA. Clones were sequenced by immunoSEQ multiplex PCR, and TCRdb holds only the in-frame ones, with some missing. The repertoire holds tens of thousands of clones, with around 70% as singletons. V and J are TRBV7-2 and TRBJ1-5; a weak D match, TRBD1 (5 bases). Sequencing used CD4+ T cells from blood, obtained at the 22-month timepoint. The source is a human patient who received a liver transplant. Some T cells could come from the graft donor. The CDR3 reads CASSLQGLYSNQPQHF. The CDR3 coding sequence is TGTGCCAGCAGCTTACAGGGCCTTTATAGCAATCAGCCCCAGCATTTT. Variable domain in full (rest from reference TRBV7-2 and TRBJ1-5): GAGVSQSPSNKVTEKGKDVELRCDPISGHTALYWYRQSLGQGLEFLIYFQGNSAPDKSGLPSDRFSAERTGGSVSTLTIQRTQQEDSAVYLCASSLQGLYSNQPQHFGDGTRLSIL.